A selection of T cell receptor beta chains follows, all from one sample in a study of Graves' ophthalmopathy and Graves' hyperthyroidism. TCRdb re-called the multiplex PCR reads with MiXCR, one entry per CDR3 protein. Altogether hundreds of thousands of distinct CDR3 sequences are present, about two fifths being singletons, with the ten largest covering about 3.3%. Input material: peripheral blood. All receptors come from an adult man with Graves' ophthalmopathy. CDR3s include the opening cysteine and the closing phenylalanine or tryptophan. D genes are given only for firm matches. Clone size is shown for a subset of rows, as once, few, many or a class of expanded clone.

v_gene	d_gene	abundance	j_gene	CDR3aa	CDR3nt
TRBV10-3	NA	NA	TRBJ1-5	CASSLVQAQHF	TGTGCCAGCAGTTTAGTTCAGGCCCAGCATTTT
TRBV29-1	NA	NA	TRBJ1-2	CSVERTVGGYTF	TGCAGCGTTGAACGGACAGTGGGTGGCTACACCTTC
TRBV7-9	NA	many	TRBJ2-5	CASSRGSALETQYF	TGTGCCAGCAGCCGAGGGTCGGCATTGGAGACCCAGTACTTC
TRBV5-1	NA	many	TRBJ2-5	CASSLTEETQYF	TGCGCCAGCAGCTTGACGGAAGAGACCCAGTACTTC
TRBV9	NA	many	TRBJ1-2	CASSAGSGRYGYTF	TGTGCCAGCAGCGCGGGGAGTGGTAGGTATGGCTACACCTTC
TRBV4-2	NA	many	TRBJ1-1	CASSQDRRGNTEAFF	TGTGCCAGCAGCCAAGACCGGCGTGGGAACACTGAAGCTTTCTTT
TRBV6-5	NA	few	TRBJ2-5	CASEPPEAKQETQYF	TGTGCCAGCGAGCCTCCGGAGGCCAAACAAGAGACCCAGTACTTC
TRBV12-5	NA	NA	TRBJ1-1	CASGSFFGDTEAFF	TGTGCTAGTGGTTCCTTCTTTGGGGACACTGAAGCTTTCTTT
TRBV27	NA	NA	TRBJ2-7	CASTRGLGLEQYF	TGTGCCAGCACCCGTGGGCTTGGCTTGGAGCAGTACTTC
TRBV15	NA	NA	TRBJ2-6	CATRFNSGANVLTF	TGTGCCACCAGGTTCAACTCTGGGGCCAACGTCCTGACTTTC
TRBV6-6	NA	NA	TRBJ2-5	CASKDPYRVETQYF	TGTGCCAGCAAAGACCCCTACAGGGTGGAGACCCAGTACTTC
TRBV14	NA	NA	TRBJ1-2	CASSPRWAGSNYGYTF	TGTGCCAGCAGCCCCCGGTGGGCGGGTTCTAACTATGGCTACACCTTC
TRBV9	NA	many	TRBJ1-4	CASSVEGSTNEKLFF	TGTGCCAGCAGCGTAGAGGGTTCAACTAATGAAAAACTGTTTTTT
TRBV6-5	TRBD1	many	TRBJ1-5	CASSQGRTGNQPQHF	TGTGCCAGCAGCCAAGGGCGGACAGGGAATCAGCCCCAGCATTTT
TRBV4-3	TRBD1	few	TRBJ1-2	CASSQEYGGTGFYGYTF	TGCGCCAGCAGCCAAGAGTATGGCGGGACAGGATTCTATGGCTACACCTTC
TRBV10-3	TRBD1	many	TRBJ1-1	CAIRTGNTEAFF	TGTGCCATTAGGACAGGGAACACTGAAGCTTTCTTT
TRBV7-2	TRBD1	many	TRBJ1-2	CASSLERTGYGYTF	TGTGCCAGCAGCTTAGAGAGGACAGGGTATGGCTACACCTTC
TRBV7-2	TRBD2	NA	TRBJ2-7	CASSPGVTSGGVYEQYF	TGTGCCAGCAGCCCCGGCGTGACTAGCGGGGGGGTCTACGAGCAGTACTTC
TRBV7-3	NA	once	TRBJ2-2	CASSPGGDLNTGQLFF	TGTGCCAGCAGTCCAGGAGGGGACCTGAACACCGGGCAGCTGTTTTTT
TRBV12-3/TRBV12-4	TRBD2	NA	TRBJ2-2	CASRWTSGHITGELFF	TGTGCCAGCAGGTGGACTAGCGGGCACATCACCGGGGAGCTGTTTTTT
TRBV25-1	NA	NA	TRBJ1-6	CASSEWLGGGTDSPLHF	TGTGCCAGCAGTGAATGGTTAGGCGGGGGCACGGATTCACCCCTCCACTTT
TRBV15	NA	NA	TRBJ1-3	CATSSALGSGNTIYF	TGTGCCACCAGCAGTGCTTTGGGCTCTGGAAACACCATATATTTT
TRBV10-3	TRBD2	NA	TRBJ2-5	CAISSGIETQYF	TGTGCCATCTCCAGCGGGATTGAGACCCAGTACTTC
TRBV5-1	NA	many	TRBJ1-2	CASSPAGAYGYTF	TGCGCCAGCAGCCCGGCCGGGGCATATGGCTACACCTTC
TRBV10-3	NA	many	TRBJ1-6	CAISESVAASSPLHF	TGTGCCATCAGTGAGTCGGTGGCAGCTAGCTCACCCCTCCACTTT
TRBV4-2	NA	NA	TRBJ1-1	CASSQGGEVNTEAFF	TGTGCCAGCAGCCAAGGGGGTGAGGTGAACACTGAAGCTTTCTTT
TRBV25-1	NA	NA	TRBJ1-3	CASSETVRNTIYF	TGTGCCAGCAGTGAAACCGTCCGGAACACCATATATTTT
TRBV11-1	NA	many	TRBJ2-6	CASSPYGGANVLTF	TGTGCCAGCAGCCCGTATGGTGGGGCCAACGTCCTGACTTTC
TRBV5-6	NA	few	TRBJ2-2	CASSLRDSTGELFF	TGTGCCAGCAGCTTGCGCGACAGCACCGGGGAGCTGTTTTTT
TRBV5-1	TRBD1	once	TRBJ1-1	CASSWGQGAEAFF	TGCGCCAGCAGCTGGGGGCAGGGGGCTGAAGCTTTCTTT
TRBV25-1	TRBD1	NA	TRBJ1-4	CASSANQGAGEKLFF	TGTGCCAGCAGTGCTAACCAGGGGGCAGGGGAAAAACTGTTTTTT
TRBV19	TRBD1	many	TRBJ1-5	CASTQGAWEPQHF	TGTGCCAGTACCCAGGGGGCTTGGGAGCCCCAGCATTTT
TRBV19	NA	many	TRBJ1-5	CASNSRQSGSNQPQHF	TGTGCCAGTAATTCCAGACAATCCGGTAGCAATCAGCCCCAGCATTTT
TRBV20-1	NA	many	TRBJ1-4	CSAYGEQTNEKLFF	TGCAGTGCGTATGGAGAACAGACAAATGAAAAACTGTTTTTT
TRBV9	NA	many	TRBJ1-1	CASSVEEQVAEAFF	TGTGCCAGCAGCGTAGAGGAACAAGTGGCTGAAGCTTTCTTT
TRBV12-3/TRBV12-4	NA	NA	TRBJ1-1	CASSPYLNTEASF	TGTGCCAGCAGCCCCTATTTGAACACTGAAGCTTCCTTT
TRBV7-8	NA	many	TRBJ2-7	CASSPRGGGSREQYF	TGTGCCAGCAGCCCCAGAGGGGGGGGGTCTAGGGAGCAGTACTTC
TRBV18	NA	NA	TRBJ1-5	CASSPTWNQPQHF	TGTGCCAGCTCACCCACGTGGAATCAGCCCCAGCATTTT